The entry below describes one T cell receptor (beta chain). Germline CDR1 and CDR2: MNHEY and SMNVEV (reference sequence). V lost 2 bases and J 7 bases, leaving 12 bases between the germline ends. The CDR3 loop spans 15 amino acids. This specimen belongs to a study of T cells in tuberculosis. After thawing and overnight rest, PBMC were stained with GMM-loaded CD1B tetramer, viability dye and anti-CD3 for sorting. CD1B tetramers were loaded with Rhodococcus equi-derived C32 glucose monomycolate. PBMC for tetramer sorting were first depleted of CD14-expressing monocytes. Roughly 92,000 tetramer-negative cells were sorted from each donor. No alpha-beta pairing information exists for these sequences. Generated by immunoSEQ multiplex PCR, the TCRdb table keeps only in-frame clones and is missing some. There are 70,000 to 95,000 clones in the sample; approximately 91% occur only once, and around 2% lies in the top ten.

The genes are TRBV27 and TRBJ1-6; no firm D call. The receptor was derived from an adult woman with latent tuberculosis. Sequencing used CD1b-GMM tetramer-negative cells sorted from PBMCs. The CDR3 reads CASSLSGIVNSPLHF. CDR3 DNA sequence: TGTGCCAGCAGTTTAAGCGGCATTGTGAATTCACCCCTCCACTTT.